This T cell receptor beta chain was identified during a study of beta chain features in type 1 diabetes. Study-wide findings and caveats: Moderate but significant shortening of TCRB CDR3s was recorded in all four CD4+ subsets from Type 1 diabetes patients.

One heparinised blood draw averaging about 116 mL was given by each donor. Notes on this clone: Its antigen is undetermined.

CDR1 and CDR2 from the germline V gene are MGHRA and YSYEKL. Trimming at V came to 5 bases and at J to 2 bases, leaving 2 bases not matched to a gene. CDR3 size: 13 residues. What was sequenced were expressed TCRB transcripts, since all of the isolated RNA had been reverse transcribed. TCRdb keeps only in-frame clones here, not all; method: immunoSEQ multiplex PCR. The sample shows roughly 150,000 clones, approximately 8.1% of them seen only once. The V gene is TRBV4-1, the J gene TRBJ1-1; 7 bases agree with TRBD1. The sequenced sample consisted of central memory CD4+ T cells from blood. This receptor was identified in a man aged 18 to 35 with type 1 diabetes. The chain's CDR3 is CASSYRGNTEAFF. The CDR3 DNA reads as TGCGCCAGCAGCTACAGGGGTAACACTGAAGCTTTCTTT.